This TCR beta chain was obtained from a study of vaccination and CD4 T cells after COVID-19. The V and J ends lost 6 bases and 8 bases respectively, with 16 bases between them. The CDR3 is 13 amino acids. The V gene's germline CDR1 is DFQATT and CDR2 SNEGSKA (reference sequence). Cultured CD4+ T-cell DNA underwent Oncomine TCR Beta short-read sequencing. TCRdb passed the PCR reads through MiXCR, listing each CDR3 protein once. The data show some 11,000 distinct CDR3 sequences, with around 49% seen just once and roughly 14% held by the top ten. This clonotype appeared a few times. Its matching antigen is unknown. Treatment noted: roughly ten-day PBMC culture with coronavirus spike peptide pools or control peptides (ViraFEST assay).

The J gene is TRBJ2-2, the V gene TRBV20-1; possibly TRBD2 for D (6 bases). The sequenced sample was CD4+ T cells from blood, cultured in vitro. The clonotype originates from a human donor who had recovered from COVID-19. CDR3: CSAAGLSGGELFF. The DNA of the CDR3 is TGCAGTGCCGCCGGACTAAGTGGGGGGGAGCTGTTTTTT.